This is a list of T cell receptor beta chains from one sample in a study of control samples from healthy donors and cancer patients. Sequenced by immunoSEQ multiplex PCR; TCRdb stores in-frame clones only, minus some. The sample yields around 100,000 clones, 88% seen once. What was sequenced was blood. The receptor set was obtained from a young man in good health. Both conserved end residues are part of each CDR3.

v_gene,j_gene,CDR3aa
TRBV3-1/TRBV3-2,TRBJ2-5,CASSSRTGTQYF
TRBV9,TRBJ1-2,CASSVGGGDYGYTF
TRBV5-4,TRBJ2-3,CASSQGTSGITDTQYF
TRBV15,TRBJ1-2,CATSRDWQANGGYTF
TRBV3-1/TRBV3-2,TRBJ2-1,CASSHTGSGSSYNEQFF
TRBV19,TRBJ1-4,CASSIGKGRSNEKLFF
TRBV19,TRBJ1-5,CASRWTGRGQPQHF
TRBV5-6,TRBJ1-5,CASSLTAGNQPQHF
TRBV7-2,TRBJ2-7,CASSLVSSYEQYF
TRBV27,TRBJ1-5,CASSVNGGPQHF
TRBV19,TRBJ1-1,CASSIVGARTEAFF
TRBV4-1,TRBJ1-1,CASSQEFLRGLNTEAFF
TRBV7-9,TRBJ1-1,CAGQSQNTEAFF
TRBV19,TRBJ1-2,CASSMDFPSWGYTF
TRBV18,TRBJ2-5,CASSPLEEGGETQYF
TRBV24-1,TRBJ1-5,CATSEETGPPSNQPQHF
TRBV29-1,TRBJ2-1,CSVEASLDEQFF
TRBV4-1,TRBJ2-1,CASSQEPPPGNEQFF
TRBV10-3,TRBJ2-7,CAIETREGSYEQYF
TRBV12-3/TRBV12-4,TRBJ1-2,CASTPGAVYGYTF
TRBV24-1,TRBJ2-2,CATSGTSGIAGELFF
TRBV30,TRBJ1-5,CAWRKDSNQPQHF
TRBV30,TRBJ1-3,CAWSTSFSGNTIYF
TRBV19,TRBJ1-5,CASSIGLGVFGGNQPQHF
TRBV4-1,TRBJ2-7,CASSQSWGQLSYSEQYF
TRBV18,TRBJ1-4,CASSPQGLATNEKLFF
TRBV15,TRBJ2-2,CATSRDKGLADYWGGELFF
TRBV7-2,TRBJ2-5,CASSLGTSGRRQETQYF
TRBV19,TRBJ1-1,CASSIGAPSNTEAFF
TRBV4-1,TRBJ1-1,CASSQDGTGVTEAFF
TRBV24-1,TRBJ2-1,CATSVPSGPYNEQFF
TRBV6-2/TRBV6-3,TRBJ1-5,CASSLQAFNQPQHF
TRBV7-9,TRBJ2-1,CASSLVGGGPSYNEQFF
TRBV29-1,TRBJ2-2,CSVVRGTGELFF
TRBV28,TRBJ2-2,CASSLRTPGTGELFF
TRBV11-2,TRBJ2-1,CASSWTPQLAGGYNEQFF
TRBV9,TRBJ2-1,CASSPGQANEQFF
TRBV6-5,TRBJ2-1,CASSYGGSSHNEQFF
TRBV5-7,TRBJ1-5,CASSLIQTQNQPQHF
TRBV19,TRBJ1-2,CATKSGTGGYTF
TRBV2,TRBJ2-6,CASSEAPHSGANVLTF
TRBV27,TRBJ2-7,CASSPGTVTYEQYF
TRBV7-2,TRBJ1-2,CASSVQGYYGYTF
TRBV9,TRBJ2-3,CASSVTSAVTDTQYF
TRBV28,TRBJ2-3,CASQDGLAVTSTTDTQYF
TRBV5-6,TRBJ1-2,CASSYEALNYGYTF
TRBV27,TRBJ2-1,CASSWTGYGNEQFF
TRBV28,TRBJ1-1,CASSFDLQLRGTEAFF
TRBV27,TRBJ2-5,CASSSRGQETQYF